This TCR beta chain derives from a study of blood T cell repertoires in COVID-19. J lost 7 bases, V lost 1 base, and 7 bases had no gene match. The CDR3 is made up of 14 amino acids. Germline V CDR1 and CDR2: LNHNV, YYDKDF (reference sequence). Assay used: immunoSEQ multiplex PCR; TCRdb lists only in-frame clones, some missing. The sample shows roughly 76,000 clones, 60% to 85% of them seen only once. V and J are TRBV15 and TRBJ2-7; 7 bases agree with TRBD2. Sequencing was performed on peripheral blood. This clonotype originated in a man aged 65 to 85 with acute or convalescent COVID-19. The CDR3 loop reads CATSRGEGAGEQYF. The CDR3 bases are TGTGCCACCAGCAGAGGGGAGGGCGCGGGGGAGCAGTACTTC.